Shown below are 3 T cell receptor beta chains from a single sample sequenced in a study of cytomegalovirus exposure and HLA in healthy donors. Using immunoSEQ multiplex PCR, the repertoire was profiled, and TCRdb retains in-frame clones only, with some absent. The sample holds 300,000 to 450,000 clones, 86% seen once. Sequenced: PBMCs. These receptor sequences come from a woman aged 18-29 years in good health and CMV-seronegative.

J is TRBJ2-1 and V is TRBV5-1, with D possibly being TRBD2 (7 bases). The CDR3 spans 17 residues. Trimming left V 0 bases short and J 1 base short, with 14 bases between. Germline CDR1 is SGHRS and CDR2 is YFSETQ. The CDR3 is CASSLVGGGSSYNEQFF. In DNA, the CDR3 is TGCGCCAGCAGCTTGGTGGGGGGCGGGAGTTCCTACAATGAGCAGTTCTTC. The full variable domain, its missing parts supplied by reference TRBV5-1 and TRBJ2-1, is KAGVTQTPRYLIKTRGQQVTLSCSPISGHRSVSWYQQTPGQGLQFLFEYFSETQRNKGNFPGRFSGRQFSNSRSEMNVSTLELGDSALYLCASSLVGGGSSYNEQFFGPGTRLTVL.

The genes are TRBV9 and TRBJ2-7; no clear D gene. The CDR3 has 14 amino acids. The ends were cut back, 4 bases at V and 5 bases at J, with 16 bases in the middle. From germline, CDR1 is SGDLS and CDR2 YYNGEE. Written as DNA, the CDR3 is TGTGCCAGCAGCACTACCCCGACCTGGGACGAGCAGTACTTC. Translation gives CASSTTPTWDEQYF.

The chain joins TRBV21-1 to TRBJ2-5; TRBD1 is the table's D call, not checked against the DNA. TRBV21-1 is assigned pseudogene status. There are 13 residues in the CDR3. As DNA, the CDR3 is TGTGCCAGCCTTGACAGGGGATCGGAGACCCAGTACTTC. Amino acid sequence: CASLDRGSETQYF.